The 29 T cell receptor beta chains below all came from one sample that was sequenced in a study of cytomegalovirus exposure and HLA in healthy donors. The PCR ran on 60 Vbeta and 13 Jbeta primers. The repertoire was sequenced with immunoSEQ multiplex PCR; TCRdb's copy has only in-frame clones and lacks some. The table shows around 170,000 clones, with roughly 75% occurring only once. The sequencing input was PBMCs. The receptors shown here come from a man in his forties in good health and CMV-seronegative.

The chain couples TRBV7-9 to TRBJ2-7, with D possibly being TRBD2 (6 bases). V lost 3 bases and J lost 3, with 15 bases in between. This CDR3 contains 15 residues. Germline assignment: CDR1 SEHNR and CDR2 FQNEAQ (reference sequence). The CDR3 coding sequence is TGTGCCAGCAGCTTGCGGGGATTTGAATTCTACGAGCAGTACTTC. Amino acids: CASSLRGFEFYEQYF.

The rearrangement uses TRBV9 and TRBJ2-7; D uncertain. Germline V gives CDR1 SGDLS, CDR2 YYNGEE. The CDR3 is made up of 11 amino acids. Deletions cut 4 bases from V and 2 bases from J, with 4 bases between. CDR3 coding DNA: TGTGCCAGCAGCTTCACCTACGAGCAGTACTTC. It encodes CASSFTYEQYF.

V and J are TRBV2 and TRBJ2-7; 8 bases agree with TRBD2. The CDR3 contains 14 residues. Germline-derived CDR1 and CDR2 are SNHLY and FYNNEI. V was pared by 11 bases and J by 5 bases, with 14 bases of the junction left unmatched. The CDR3 nucleotides read TGTGCCGTCTCCAGGACGGGAGGGCCCGACGAGCAGTACTTC. Translation: CAVSRTGGPDEQYF.

The rearrangement uses TRBV19 and TRBJ1-2; 10 nucleotides match TRBD1. V trimming: 5 bases; J trimming: 8 bases; junction bases outside the gene matches: 17. The CDR3 runs 17 residues. Per the germline V gene, CDR1 is LNHDA and CDR2 is SQIVND (reference sequence). The DNA for the CDR3 is TGTGCCAGTAGTCCCGGGGACAGGGGACGAGGATGGCGCGGCTACACCTTC. This encodes CASSPGDRGRGWRGYTF. Filled out from reference TRBV19 and TRBJ1-2, the complete variable domain reads DGGITQSPKYLFRKEGQNVTLSCEQNLNHDAMYWYRQDPGQGLRLIYYSQIVNDFQKGDIAEGYSVSREKKESFPLTVTSAQKNPTAFYLCASSPGDRGRGWRGYTFGSGTRLTVV.

This chain links TRBV9 with TRBJ2-1; 11 nucleotides agree with TRBD2. CDR3 size: 16 residues. Germline loops: CDR1 SGDLS, CDR2 YYNGEE. Trimming at V came to 2 bases and at J to 3 bases, leaving 4 bases not matched to a gene. CDR3 in amino acids: CASSVTSGANYNEQFF. In DNA form, the CDR3 reads TGTGCCAGCAGCGTGACTAGCGGGGCCAACTACAATGAGCAGTTCTTC.

The table lists this clone with a few counts. This chain joins TRBV5-1 and TRBJ2-1, with D tentatively TRBD1 (5 bases). Trimming removed 1 base from V and 4 bases from J, with 15 bases in between. This CDR3 comprises 16 residues. CDR1 is SGHRS and CDR2 is YFSETQ in the germline V gene. CDR3: CASSLSPQATYNEQFF. The CDR3, as DNA: TGCGCCAGCAGCTTGAGTCCACAGGCGACTTACAATGAGCAGTTCTTC.

This chain connects TRBV18 to TRBJ2-7, with 7 bases aligning to TRBD1. The V gene's germline CDR1 is KGHSH and CDR2 LQKENI. This CDR3 has 14 amino acids. The V gene end was trimmed by 2 bases and the J gene end by 5 bases; junction bases not matched to a gene: 6. The CDR3 region is CASSPATGSNEQYF. As DNA, the CDR3 is TGTGCCAGCTCACCAGCGACAGGGAGCAACGAGCAGTACTTC.

This chain uses TRBV7-9 with TRBJ1-4, with D perhaps matching TRBD1 (5 bases). CDR1 SEHNR and CDR2 FQNEAQ come from the germline V gene (reference sequence). The ends were cut back, 3 bases at V and 0 bases at J, with 14 bases in the middle. This CDR3 has 17 amino acids. CDR3 DNA: TGTGCCAGCAGCTTCTCAGGGTTAGGGACAACTAATGAAAAACTGTTTTTT. Translated, it gives CASSFSGLGTTNEKLFF.

V and J are TRBV19 and TRBJ2-6; possible D gene TRBD1, 6 bases. V lost 7 bases, J lost 0 bases, and 13 bases lay in between. Germline CDR1 reads LNHDA; CDR2 reads SQIVND (reference sequence). The CDR3 length is 16 residues. CDR3 in DNA: TGTGCCAGTAACCTAGGGGGTTCCTCTGGGGCCAACGTCCTGACTTTC. It is translated as CASNLGGSSGANVLTF. The full variable domain, completed using reference TRBV19 and TRBJ2-6, is DGGITQSPKYLFRKEGQNVTLSCEQNLNHDAMYWYRQDPGQGLRLIYYSQIVNDFQKGDIAEGYSVSREKKESFPLTVTSAQKNPTAFYLCASNLGGSSGANVLTFGAGSRLTVL.

The chain recombines TRBV18 with TRBJ2-7, with D hard to call. From germline, CDR1 is KGHSH and CDR2 LQKENI. The CDR3 totals 12 residues. V was clipped by 3 bases and J by 4 bases, with 7 bases between them. The CDR3 nucleotides read TGTGCCAGCTCACCCAGTCAGTACGAGCAGTACTTC. Translation gives CASSPSQYEQYF.

The chain links TRBV7-3 to TRBJ2-3, with 7 nucleotides matching TRBD2. V lost 5 bases and J lost 3; bases outside the gene matches: 8. The germline CDR1 and CDR2 sequences are SGHTA and FQGTGA. The CDR3 runs to 15 residues. The CDR3 nucleotides read TGTGCCAGCAGCGATGGACTAGTGACTACAGATACGCAGTATTTT. Translation: CASSDGLVTTDTQYF.

The chain has TRBV7-2 and TRBJ1-3; D remains ambiguous. The germline V and J ends were trimmed by 2 bases and 4 bases, with 9 bases remaining between them. This CDR3 has 14 amino acids. Looked up from germline, CDR1 is SGHTA and CDR2 is FQGNSA. The CDR3 DNA reads TGTGCCAGCAGCTTATATCCGGGGGGAAACACCATATATTTT. It encodes CASSLYPGGNTIYF. Drawing the rest from reference TRBV7-2 and TRBJ1-3, the complete variable domain is GAGVSQSPSNKVTEKGKDVELRCDPISGHTALYWYRQSLGQGLEFLIYFQGNSAPDKSGLPSDRFSAERTGGSVSTLTIQRTQQEDSAVYLCASSLYPGGNTIYFGEGSWLTVV.

The rearrangement uses TRBV10-3 and TRBJ1-5, with TRBD1 matching over 7 bases. The CDR3 has 18 amino acids. The trim removed 4 bases at V and 2 bases at J, leaving 14 bases unmatched. Germline V gene sequence: CDR1 ENHRY, CDR2 SYGVKD. As DNA, the CDR3 is TGTGCCATCAGTGCGTACATTACAGGGGAAGGTGGCAATCAGCCCCAGCATTTT. This encodes CAISAYITGEGGNQPQHF.

As DNA, the CDR3 is TGTGCCAGCAGAAGCGGGAGGGGAGATGTGCCAGATACGCAGTATTTT. It encodes CASRSGRGDVPDTQYF. The chain is built from TRBV11-3 and TRBJ2-3, with 10 bases identical to TRBD2. V lost 6 bases to trimming and J lost 4 bases; unmatched junction nucleotides: 10. The length of the CDR3 is 16 residues. Germline loops: CDR1 SGHNT, CDR2 YENEEA.

Remarks on this clone: The same CDR3 also results from other DNA sequences found in this sample. The chain carries TRBV30 and TRBJ2-7; TRBD2 is a possible D gene (6 bases). Germline V gives CDR1 GTSNPN, CDR2 SVGIG (reference sequence). V was pared by 0 bases and J by 5 bases, with 8 bases between. The CDR3 extends over 12 amino acids. The CDR3 region has the DNA TGTGCCTGGAGTGTAGGCGGGAACGAGCAGTACTTC. This codes for CAWSVGGNEQYF.

The chain uses TRBV29-1 and TRBJ1-3, with D perhaps matching TRBD1 (6 bases). Germline V gene data show CDR1 as SQVTM and CDR2 as ANQGSEA. V was clipped by 6 bases and J by 3 bases, with 15 bases between them. The CDR3 is 14 amino acids. The chain's CDR3 is CSVRVGADGNTIYF. The CDR3 nucleotides are TGCAGCGTCCGGGTGGGGGCGGATGGAAACACCATATATTTT.

The chain is built from TRBV14 and TRBJ1-3; D is undetermined. The V end lost 1 base, the J end lost 0 bases, and 7 bases lay between the germline ends. The CDR3 runs to 15 residues. CDR1 SGHDN and CDR2 FVKESK come from the germline V gene. As DNA, the CDR3 is TGTGCCAGCAGCCAAGGCACAGTCTCTGGAAACACCATATATTTT. It yields the protein CASSQGTVSGNTIYF.

The chain is built from TRBV2 and TRBJ1-2, with TRBD1 identical over 8 bases. V lost 5 bases to trimming and J lost 1 base; unmatched junction nucleotides: 9. CDR1 and CDR2 from the germline V gene are SNHLY and FYNNEI. The CDR3 extends over 16 amino acids. The DNA for the CDR3 is TGTGCCAGCAGTTTCCACAGGGGGTCTGATAACTATGGCTACACCTTC. The encoded protein is CASSFHRGSDNYGYTF.

The chain has TRBV10-3 and TRBJ1-1; D ambiguous. The CDR3 has 13 residues. The germline V gene has CDR1 ENHRY and CDR2 SYGVKD. Trimming left V 4 bases short and J 1 base short, with 7 bases between. The CDR3 region has the DNA TGTGCCATCAGTGTAGGAGAGAACACTGAAGCTTTCTTT. This codes for CAISVGENTEAFF.

In this sample, this clone turned up a few times. The rearrangement joins TRBV10-3 to TRBJ1-1, with D perhaps TRBD1 (6 bases). Trimming removed 0 bases at V and 5 bases at J, with 10 bases between. CDR1 and CDR2 (germline): ENHRY, SYGVKD. The CDR3 spans 14 residues. CDR3 DNA: TGTGCCATCAGTGAGTCGCCAGGGGAAACTGAAGCTTTCTTT. It yields the protein CAISESPGETEAFF.

The table lists this clone with a count of one. The chain joins TRBV25-1 to TRBJ1-1, with D unresolved. Germline CDR1 is MGHDK and CDR2 is SYGVNS. V shed 2 bases and J shed 4 bases, with 17 bases lying between them. The CDR3 covers 16 residues. The CDR3 DNA reads as TGTGCCAGCAGTGAAGTAGGGAGTCCCCGCGGCACTGAAGCTTTCTTT. Protein product: CASSEVGSPRGTEAFF. The full variable domain, rest sourced from reference TRBV25-1 and TRBJ1-1, is EADIYQTPRYLVIGTGKKITLECSQTMGHDKMYWYQQDPGMELHLIHYSYGVNSTEKGDLSSESTVSRIRTEHFPLTLESARPSHTSQYLCASSEVGSPRGTEAFFGQGTRLTVV.

CDR3 in DNA: TGCGCCAGCAGCCAAGTTTGGGAGAACCCAAACATTCAGTACTTC. As protein: CASSQVWENPNIQYF. V and J are TRBV4-3 and TRBJ2-4; maybe TRBD2 (5 bases). Per germline, CDR1 LGHNA and CDR2 YSLEER. The V and J ends lost 1 base and 6 bases respectively, with 13 bases between them. The CDR3 spans 15 residues.

This clone occurred a few times. V is TRBV2 and J is TRBJ2-2; TRBD1 aligns across 9 bases. The CDR3 loop spans 17 amino acids. The trim removed 3 bases at V and 5 bases at J, leaving 10 bases unmatched. From germline, CDR1 is SNHLY and CDR2 FYNNEI. DNA for the CDR3: TGTGCCAGCAGTGAGAAACAGGGGGCTCTGGGGACCGGGGAGCTGTTTTTT. Its translation: CASSEKQGALGTGELFF.

This clone was seen a few times. The rearrangement uses TRBV18 and TRBJ2-3; 7 bases are a match to TRBD2. The V gene end was trimmed by 5 bases and the J gene end by 1 base; junction bases not matched to a gene: 6. The germline V gene encodes CDR1 KGHSH and CDR2 LQKENI. This CDR3 spans 15 amino acids. The CDR3 DNA sequence: TGTGCCAGCTCAACGGGACGGGGGGGCACAGATACGCAGTATTTT. This encodes CASSTGRGGTDTQYF. Supplemented by reference TRBV18 and TRBJ2-3, the full variable domain reads NAGVMQNPRHLVRRRGQEARLRCSPMKGHSHVYWYRQLPEEGLKFMVYLQKENIIDESGMPKERFSAEFPKEGPSILRIQQVVRGDSAAYFCASSTGRGGTDTQYFGPGTRLTVL.

This clone came up once. The gene calls are TRBV7-6 and TRBJ2-7; 7 bases match TRBD1. V lost 1 base to trimming and J lost 1 base; unmatched junction nucleotides: 1. Germline V lookup: CDR1 SGHVS, CDR2 FNYEAQ. The CDR3 length is 14 residues. The CDR3 loop is CASSLDRGSYEQYF. CDR3 coding DNA: TGTGCCAGCAGCTTAGACAGGGGATCCTACGAGCAGTACTTC. Complete variable domain (other parts from reference TRBV7-6 and TRBJ2-7): GAGVSQSPRYKVTKRGQDVALRCDPISGHVSLYWYRQALGQGPEFLTYFNYEAQQDKSGLPNDRFSAERPEGSISTLTIQRTEQRDSAMYRCASSLDRGSYEQYFGPGTRLTVT.

The rearrangement uses TRBV5-6 and TRBJ2-1; a possible D gene is TRBD2 (6 bases). The CDR3 length is 13 residues. Germline values: CDR1 SGHDT, CDR2 YYEEEE. V was pared by 3 bases and J by 7 bases, with 11 bases between. In DNA form, the CDR3 reads TGTGCCAGCAGCTCGGGACTCTTAAATGAGCAGTTCTTC. Encoded protein: CASSSGLLNEQFF. The variable domain in full, with the rest retrieved from reference TRBV5-6 and TRBJ2-1, is DAGVTQSPTHLIKTRGQQVTLRCSPKSGHDTVSWYQQALGQGPQFIFQYYEEEERQRGNFPDRFSGHQFPNYSSELNVNALLLGDSALYLCASSSGLLNEQFFGPGTRLTVL.

V usage is TRBV21-1 and J usage is TRBJ1-3. TRBV21-1 is a pseudogene locus. This CDR3 is built from 14 residues. The CDR3 nucleotides read TGTGCCAGCGAACAGCGGGGCCCTGGAAACACCATATATTTT. This translates into CASEQRGPGNTIYF.

The CDR3: CASSPLLGDRIHEQYF. CDR3 coding DNA: TGTGCCAGCAGTCCTCTCTTGGGGGACAGGATCCACGAGCAGTACTTC. V is TRBV27 and J is TRBJ2-7, with TRBD1 matching over 8 bases. CDR1 and CDR2 from the germline V gene are MNHEY and SMNVEV (reference sequence). The CDR3 length is 16 residues. The J segment lost 5 bases and the V segment lost 5 bases, leaving 14 bases of the junction unmatched.

The chain employs TRBV14 and TRBJ2-7, with 10 bases lining up with TRBD2. The junction had 5 bases not matched to a gene; V was cut back by 2 bases and J by 7 bases. The CDR3 extends over 14 amino acids. Germline assignment: CDR1 SGHDN and CDR2 FVKESK. CDR3 protein: CASSQKKLAGEQYF. The CDR3 DNA is TGTGCCAGCAGCCAAAAAAAACTAGCGGGGGAGCAGTACTTC.